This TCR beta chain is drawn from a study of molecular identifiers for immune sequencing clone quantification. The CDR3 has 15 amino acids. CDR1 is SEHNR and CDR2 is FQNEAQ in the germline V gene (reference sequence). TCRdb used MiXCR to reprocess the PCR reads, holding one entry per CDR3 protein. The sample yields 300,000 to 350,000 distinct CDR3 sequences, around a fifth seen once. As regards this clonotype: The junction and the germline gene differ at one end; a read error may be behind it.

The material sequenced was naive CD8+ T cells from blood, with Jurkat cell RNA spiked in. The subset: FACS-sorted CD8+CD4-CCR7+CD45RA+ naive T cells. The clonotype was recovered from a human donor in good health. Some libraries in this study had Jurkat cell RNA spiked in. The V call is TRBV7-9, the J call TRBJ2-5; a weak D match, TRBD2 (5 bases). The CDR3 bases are TGTACCAGCAGCCCCCCCCCGAGGGCGTTGGAGACCCAGTACTTC. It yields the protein CTSSPPPRALETQYF.